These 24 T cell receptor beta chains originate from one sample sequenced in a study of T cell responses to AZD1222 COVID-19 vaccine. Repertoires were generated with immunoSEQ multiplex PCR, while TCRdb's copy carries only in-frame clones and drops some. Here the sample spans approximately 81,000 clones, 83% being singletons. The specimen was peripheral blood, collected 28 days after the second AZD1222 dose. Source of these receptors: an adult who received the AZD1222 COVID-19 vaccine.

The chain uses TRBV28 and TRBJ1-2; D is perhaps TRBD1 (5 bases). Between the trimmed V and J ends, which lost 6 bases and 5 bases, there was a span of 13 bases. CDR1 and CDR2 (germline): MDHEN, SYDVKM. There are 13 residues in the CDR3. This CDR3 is CASRTETLYGYTF. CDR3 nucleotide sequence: TGTGCCAGCAGGACAGAGACCCTTTATGGCTACACCTTC.

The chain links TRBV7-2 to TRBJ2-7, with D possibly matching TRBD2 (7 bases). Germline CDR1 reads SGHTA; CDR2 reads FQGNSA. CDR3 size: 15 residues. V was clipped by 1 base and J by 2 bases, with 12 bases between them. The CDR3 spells CASSLGGGLTYEQYF. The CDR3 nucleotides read TGTGCCAGCAGCTTAGGCGGGGGCCTGACCTACGAGCAGTACTTC.

The chain's CDR3 is CASSWVLASSTDTQYF. For the CDR3, the DNA is TGCGCCAGCAGCTGGGTACTAGCGTCTAGCACAGATACGCAGTATTTT. The chain recombines TRBV5-1 with TRBJ2-3; 7 bases line up with TRBD2. Per the germline V gene, CDR1 is SGHRS and CDR2 is YFSETQ. This CDR3 is built from 16 residues. V lost 3 bases to trimming and J lost 0 bases; unmatched junction nucleotides: 7.

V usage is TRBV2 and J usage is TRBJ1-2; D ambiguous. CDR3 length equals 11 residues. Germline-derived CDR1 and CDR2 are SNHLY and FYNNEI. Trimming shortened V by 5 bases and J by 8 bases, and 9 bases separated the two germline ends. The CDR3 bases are TGTGCCAGCAGTACAATCTACGGCTACACCTTC. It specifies CASSTIYGYTF. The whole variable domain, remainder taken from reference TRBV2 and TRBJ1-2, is EPEVTQTPSHQVTQMGQEVILRCVPISNHLYFYWYRQILGQKVEFLVSFYNNEISEKSEIFDDQFSVERPDGSNFTLKIRSTKLEDSAMYFCASSTIYGYTFGSGTRLTVV.

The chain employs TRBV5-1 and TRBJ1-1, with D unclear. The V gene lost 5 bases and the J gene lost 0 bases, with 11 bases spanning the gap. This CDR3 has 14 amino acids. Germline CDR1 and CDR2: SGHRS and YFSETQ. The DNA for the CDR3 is TGCGCCAGCAGTGGGGTCACCATGAACACTGAAGCTTTCTTT. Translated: CASSGVTMNTEAFF.

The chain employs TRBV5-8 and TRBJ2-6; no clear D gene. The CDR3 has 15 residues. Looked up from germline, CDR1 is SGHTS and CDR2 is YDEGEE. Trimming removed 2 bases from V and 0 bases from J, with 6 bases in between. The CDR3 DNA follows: TGTGCCAGCAGCTTTGCGTCCTCTGGGGCCAACGTCCTGACTTTC. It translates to CASSFASSGANVLTF. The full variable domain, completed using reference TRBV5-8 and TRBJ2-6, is EAGVTQSPTHLIKTRGQQATLRCSPISGHTSVYWYQQALGLGLQFLLWYDEGEERNRGNFPPRFSGRQFPNYSSELNVNALELEDSALYLCASSFASSGANVLTFGAGSRLTVL.

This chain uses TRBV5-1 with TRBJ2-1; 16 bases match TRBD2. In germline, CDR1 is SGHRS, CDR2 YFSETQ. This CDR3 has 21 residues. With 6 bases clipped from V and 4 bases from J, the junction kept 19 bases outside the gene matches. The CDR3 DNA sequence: TGCGCCAGCAACAAGTCAGGGACTAGCGGGAGGGCCCCTCTGACTTACAATGAGCAGTTCTTC. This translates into CASNKSGTSGRAPLTYNEQFF. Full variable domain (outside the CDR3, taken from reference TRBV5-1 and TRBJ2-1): KAGVTQTPRYLIKTRGQQVTLSCSPISGHRSVSWYQQTPGQGLQFLFEYFSETQRNKGNFPGRFSGRQFSNSRSEMNVSTLELGDSALYLCASNKSGTSGRAPLTYNEQFFGPGTRLTVL.

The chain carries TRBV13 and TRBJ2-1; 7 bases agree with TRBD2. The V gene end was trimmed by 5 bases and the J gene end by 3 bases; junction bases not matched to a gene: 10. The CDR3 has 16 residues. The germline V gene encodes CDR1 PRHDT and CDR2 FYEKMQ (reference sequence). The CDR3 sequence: CASSPDYQRDYNEQFF. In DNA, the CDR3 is TGTGCCAGCAGCCCCGACTACCAGCGGGACTACAATGAGCAGTTCTTC.

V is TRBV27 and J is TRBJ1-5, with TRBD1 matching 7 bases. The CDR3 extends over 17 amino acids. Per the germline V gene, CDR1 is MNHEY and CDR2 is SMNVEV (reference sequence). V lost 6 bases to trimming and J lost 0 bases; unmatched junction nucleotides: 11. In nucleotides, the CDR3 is TGTGCCAGCAGCCCGACAGGGTTGCCCTATAGCAATCAGCCCCAGCATTTT. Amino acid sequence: CASSPTGLPYSNQPQHF.

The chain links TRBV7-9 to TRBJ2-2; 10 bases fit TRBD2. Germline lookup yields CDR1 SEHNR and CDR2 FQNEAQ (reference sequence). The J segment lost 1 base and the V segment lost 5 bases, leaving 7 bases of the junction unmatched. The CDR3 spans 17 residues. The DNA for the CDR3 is TGTGCCAGCAGCGGCGACAGGACTAGCGGGAACACCGGGGAGCTGTTTTTT. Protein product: CASSGDRTSGNTGELFF.

The CDR3 loop is CASSRQNTEAFF. In DNA, the CDR3 is TGTGCCAGCAGCCGCCAGAACACTGAAGCTTTCTTT. This rearrangement joins TRBV7-9 to TRBJ1-1, with unresolved D. This CDR3 comprises 12 residues. The ends were cut back, 5 bases at V and 1 base at J, with 5 bases in the middle. CDR1 is SEHNR and CDR2 is FQNEAQ in the germline V gene (reference sequence).

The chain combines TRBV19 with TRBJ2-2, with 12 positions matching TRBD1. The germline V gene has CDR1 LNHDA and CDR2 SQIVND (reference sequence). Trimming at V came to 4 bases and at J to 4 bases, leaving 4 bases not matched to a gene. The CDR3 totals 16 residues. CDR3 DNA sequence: TGTGCCAGTAGTAAGGGACAGGGGGCCGGCACCGGGGAGCTGTTTTTT. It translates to CASSKGQGAGTGELFF.

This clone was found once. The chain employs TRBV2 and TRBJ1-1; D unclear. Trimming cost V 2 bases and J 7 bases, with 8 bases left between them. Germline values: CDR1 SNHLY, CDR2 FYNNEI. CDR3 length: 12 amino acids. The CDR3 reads CASSERQVEAFF. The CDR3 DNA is TGTGCCAGCAGTGAAAGGCAGGTTGAAGCTTTCTTT.

CDR3 protein: CASNPGGNQPQHF. In DNA form, the CDR3 reads TGTGCCAGCAATCCGGGAGGCAATCAGCCCCAGCATTTT. V and J are TRBV28 and TRBJ1-5; no clear D. Trimming removed 7 bases from V and 2 bases from J, with 9 bases in between. Germline lookup yields CDR1 MDHEN and CDR2 SYDVKM. CDR3 length: 13 residues.

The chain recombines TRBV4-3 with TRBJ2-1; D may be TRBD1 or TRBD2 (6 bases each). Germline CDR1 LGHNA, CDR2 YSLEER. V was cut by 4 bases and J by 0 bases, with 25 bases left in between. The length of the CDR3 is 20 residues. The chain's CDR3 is CASSRSTAGWGDNSYNEQFF. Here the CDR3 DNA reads TGCGCCAGCAGCCGGTCCACGGCCGGCTGGGGGGACAACTCCTACAATGAGCAGTTCTTC.

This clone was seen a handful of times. This CDR3 reads CASRGVRGSEQYF. Here the CDR3 DNA reads TGTGCCAGCAGGGGGGTCAGGGGCTCCGAGCAGTACTTC. The rearrangement uses TRBV14 and TRBJ2-7; tentative D call: TRBD1 (6 bases). The CDR3 runs 13 residues. Trimming stripped 6 bases from V and 6 bases from J, with 15 bases between. CDR1 and CDR2 (germline): SGHDN, FVKESK.

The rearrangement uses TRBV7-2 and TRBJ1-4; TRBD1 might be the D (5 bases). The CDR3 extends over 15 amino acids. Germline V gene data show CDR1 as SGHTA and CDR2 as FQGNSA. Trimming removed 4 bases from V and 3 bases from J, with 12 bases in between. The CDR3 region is CASSSQGVANEKLFF. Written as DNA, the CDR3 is TGTGCCAGCAGCTCCCAGGGTGTTGCTAATGAAAAACTGTTTTTT.

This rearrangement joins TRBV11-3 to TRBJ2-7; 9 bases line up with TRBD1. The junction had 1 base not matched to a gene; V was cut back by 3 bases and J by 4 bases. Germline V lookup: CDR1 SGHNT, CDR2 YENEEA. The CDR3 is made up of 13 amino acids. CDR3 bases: TGTGCCAGCAGCTTGGACAGGGGATACGAGCAGTACTTC. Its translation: CASSLDRGYEQYF.

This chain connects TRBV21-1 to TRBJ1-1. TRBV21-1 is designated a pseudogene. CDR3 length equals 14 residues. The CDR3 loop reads CASTRRIGRCEAFF. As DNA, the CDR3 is TGTGCCAGCACCCGCCGGATTGGGAGATGTGAAGCTTTCTTT.

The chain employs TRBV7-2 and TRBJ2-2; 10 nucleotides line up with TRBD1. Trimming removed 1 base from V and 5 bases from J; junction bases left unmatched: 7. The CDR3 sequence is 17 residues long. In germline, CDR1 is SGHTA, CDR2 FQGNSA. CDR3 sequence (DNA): TGTGCCAGCAGCTTAGGGGCCGGGACAGGGGCTACCGGGGAGCTGTTTTTT. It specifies CASSLGAGTGATGELFF.

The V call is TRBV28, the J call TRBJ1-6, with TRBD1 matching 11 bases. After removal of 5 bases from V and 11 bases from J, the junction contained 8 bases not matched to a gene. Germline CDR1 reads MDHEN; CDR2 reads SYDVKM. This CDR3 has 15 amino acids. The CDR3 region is CASSGDGTGGTPLHF. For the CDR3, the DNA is TGTGCCAGCAGTGGGGACGGGACAGGGGGTACACCCCTCCACTTT.

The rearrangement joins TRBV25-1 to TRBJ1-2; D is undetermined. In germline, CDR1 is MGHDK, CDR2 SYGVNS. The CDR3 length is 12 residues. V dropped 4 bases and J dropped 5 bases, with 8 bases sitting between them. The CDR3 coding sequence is TGTGCCAGCAGTGTCTCGGGGTATGGCTACACCTTC. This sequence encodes CASSVSGYGYTF.

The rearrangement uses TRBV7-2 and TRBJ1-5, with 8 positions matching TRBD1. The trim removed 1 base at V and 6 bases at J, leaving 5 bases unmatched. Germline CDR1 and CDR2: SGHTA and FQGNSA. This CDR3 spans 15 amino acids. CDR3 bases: TGTGCCAGCAGCTTAGGAGACAGGGGTGTTCAGCCCCAGCATTTT. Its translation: CASSLGDRGVQPQHF.

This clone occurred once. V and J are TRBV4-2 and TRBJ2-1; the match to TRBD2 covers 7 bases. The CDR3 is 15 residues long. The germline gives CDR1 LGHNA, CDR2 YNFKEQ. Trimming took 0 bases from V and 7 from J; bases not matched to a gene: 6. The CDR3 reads CASSQERERSNEQFF. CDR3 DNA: TGTGCCAGCAGCCAAGAGCGGGAGAGAAGTAATGAGCAGTTCTTC.